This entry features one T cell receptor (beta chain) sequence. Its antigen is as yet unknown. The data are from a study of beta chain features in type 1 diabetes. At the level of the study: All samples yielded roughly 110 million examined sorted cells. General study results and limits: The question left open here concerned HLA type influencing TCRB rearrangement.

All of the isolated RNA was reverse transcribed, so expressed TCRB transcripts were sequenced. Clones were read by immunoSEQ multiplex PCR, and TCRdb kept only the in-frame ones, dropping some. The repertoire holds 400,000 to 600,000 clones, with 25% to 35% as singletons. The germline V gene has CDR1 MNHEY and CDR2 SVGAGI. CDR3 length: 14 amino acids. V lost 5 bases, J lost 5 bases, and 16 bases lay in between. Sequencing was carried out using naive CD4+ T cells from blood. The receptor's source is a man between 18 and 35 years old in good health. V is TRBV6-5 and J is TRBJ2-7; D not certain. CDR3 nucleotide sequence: TGTGCCAGCAGTAACACCCTAAGTAGCAACGAGCAGTACTTC. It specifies CASSNTLSSNEQYF.